In this sample, the clone carrying this TCR beta chain turned up a few times. Its antigen is not identified. Per the germline V gene, CDR1 is SGHDT and CDR2 is YYEEEE. This CDR3 contains 14 residues. The V end was cut by 0 bases, the J end by 8 bases, with 11 bases between. The PCR employed 60 Vbeta primers together with 13 Jbeta primers. Some clones are missing from TCRdb's copy, which holds only in-frame ones; the method was immunoSEQ multiplex PCR. Of some 130,000 clones detected, over 60% appear once; the ten largest clones hold 2.5% to 4%. This sample was included in a study of cytomegalovirus exposure and HLA in healthy donors. Study-level findings and limits: Later analysis found that TCR beta chains associated with HLA were more clonally expanded than other, equally common chains. Across donors, most TCRs were seen rarely, yet some public ones were widespread. Certain indistinguishable V segments, among them TRBV6-2 and TRBV6-3, were excluded. On later analysis, the bulk of CMV-associated TCR beta chains appeared to be HLA-restricted.

Sequencing was performed on PBMCs. The origin of this receptor is a man in his forties in good health and CMV-seronegative. J is TRBJ1-4 and V is TRBV5-6, with TRBD1 as a possible D gene (6 bases). CDR3 nucleotide sequence: TGTGCCAGCAGCTTGGCTGGGGGCCGGGAAAAACTGTTTTTT. Translated, it gives CASSLAGGREKLFF.